A single sample gave rise to the 10 T cell receptor beta chains below, sequenced in a study of CD8+ T cells in alopecia areata. Treatment reported: oral pan-JAK inhibitor, 5-10 mg twice daily. TCR sequencing used cDNA made by reverse transcription of extracted RNA. Profiling relied on immunoSEQ multiplex PCR, and the TCRdb table lists in-frame clones only, not all of them. Among over 100,000 clones, 50% to 75% were seen once, and the ten largest hold more than 9%. The source material was CD8+ T cells sorted from blood, sampled at week 24, from a patient treated with tofacitinib. The receptors were gathered from a human donor with alopecia areata.

The chain links TRBV6-5 to TRBJ2-1; 7 nucleotides agree with TRBD2. The V gene end was trimmed by 0 bases and the J gene end by 0 bases; junction bases not matched to a gene: 2. Germline V lookup: CDR1 MNHEY, CDR2 SVGAGI. This CDR3 contains 16 residues. Here the CDR3 reads CASSYSSGGSYNEQFF. CDR3 nucleotides: TGTGCCAGCAGTTACTCGTCGGGGGGCTCCTACAATGAGCAGTTCTTC.

The chain uses TRBV6-5 and TRBJ2-1; D possibly corresponds to TRBD1 (6 bases). CDR1 and CDR2 from the germline V gene are MNHEY and SVGAGI. Trimming removed 0 bases from V and 7 bases from J, with 13 bases in between. The CDR3 extends over 15 amino acids. CDR3 coding DNA: TGTGCCAGCAGTTACTCGACAGGAATGATAAATGAGCAGTTCTTC. Residues: CASSYSTGMINEQFF.

The chain recombines TRBV7-9 with TRBJ2-3; no definite D call. Germline loops: CDR1 SEHNR, CDR2 FQNEAQ (reference sequence). The CDR3 contains 11 residues. Between the trimmed V and J ends, which lost 3 bases and 6 bases, there was a span of 4 bases. In DNA, the CDR3 is TGTGCCAGCAGCTTCCCGGATACGCAGTATTTT. This sequence encodes CASSFPDTQYF.

The chain is built from TRBV2 and TRBJ2-7; 12 nucleotides align to TRBD2. CDR3 length: 15 residues. With 5 bases clipped from V and 4 bases from J, the junction kept 6 bases outside the gene matches. Germline V gene data show CDR1 as SNHLY and CDR2 as FYNNEI. The CDR3 coding sequence is TGTGCCAGCAGTCGACTAGCGGGGGCGTCGTACGAGCAGTACTTC. Translated, it gives CASSRLAGASYEQYF.

This chain links TRBV5-6 with TRBJ2-1, with 9 bases lining up with TRBD2. The CDR3 sequence is 16 residues long. V dropped 4 bases and J dropped 7; count of bases not matched to a gene: 12. Germline loops: CDR1 SGHDT, CDR2 YYEEEE. CDR3 region: CASSIPGLALTNEQFF. The DNA of the CDR3 is TGTGCCAGCAGCATCCCGGGACTAGCACTGACTAATGAGCAGTTCTTC.

The genes are TRBV4-3 and TRBJ1-6; the D gene is possibly TRBD1 (6 bases). The CDR3 length is 20 residues. Germline-derived CDR1 and CDR2 are LGHNA and YSLEER. Trimming stripped 0 bases from V and 0 bases from J, with 18 bases between. CDR3 sequence reads: CASSQEEGGILSSYNSPLHF. The DNA of the CDR3 is TGCGCCAGCAGCCAAGAGGAGGGGGGAATTTTGAGCTCCTATAATTCACCCCTCCACTTT.

The chain employs TRBV28 and TRBJ2-5; D call uncertain. Germline CDR1 MDHEN, CDR2 SYDVKM. This CDR3 has 12 residues. Between the trimmed V and J ends, which lost 4 bases and 5 bases, there was a span of 8 bases. Here the CDR3 DNA reads TGTGCCAGCAGTTCTAGTTCTGAGACCCAGTACTTC. Its translation: CASSSSSETQYF.

In this sample, this clone turned up a few times. The J gene is TRBJ2-7, the V gene TRBV4-1; D is uncertain. The CDR3 sequence is 16 residues long. Germline CDR1 and CDR2: MGHRA and YSYEKL. V lost 0 bases and J 1 base, leaving 13 bases between the germline ends. CDR3 in DNA: TGCGCCAGCAGCCAAGATGTGGGCGAATCTTCCTACGAGCAGTACTTC. Residues: CASSQDVGESSYEQYF.

The chain carries TRBV30 and TRBJ2-7; TRBD1 aligns across 9 bases. Per germline, CDR1 GTSNPN and CDR2 SVGIG (reference sequence). The junction had 13 bases not matched to a gene; V was cut back by 5 bases and J by 5 bases. CDR3 length: 15 residues. The CDR3: CAWATGTGPRDEQYF. The CDR3 nucleotides are TGTGCCTGGGCCACCGGGACAGGGCCTAGGGACGAGCAGTACTTC.

The rearrangement joins TRBV30 to TRBJ2-7, with D possibly being TRBD1 (6 bases). Trimming took off 7 bases at V and 2 bases at J, with 12 bases between the two ends. The CDR3 length is 12 residues. Germline CDR1 reads GTSNPN; CDR2 reads SVGIG (reference sequence). The CDR3 DNA reads TGTGCCTCTTCCGGGACAACCTACGAGCAGTACTTC. It codes for CASSGTTYEQYF.